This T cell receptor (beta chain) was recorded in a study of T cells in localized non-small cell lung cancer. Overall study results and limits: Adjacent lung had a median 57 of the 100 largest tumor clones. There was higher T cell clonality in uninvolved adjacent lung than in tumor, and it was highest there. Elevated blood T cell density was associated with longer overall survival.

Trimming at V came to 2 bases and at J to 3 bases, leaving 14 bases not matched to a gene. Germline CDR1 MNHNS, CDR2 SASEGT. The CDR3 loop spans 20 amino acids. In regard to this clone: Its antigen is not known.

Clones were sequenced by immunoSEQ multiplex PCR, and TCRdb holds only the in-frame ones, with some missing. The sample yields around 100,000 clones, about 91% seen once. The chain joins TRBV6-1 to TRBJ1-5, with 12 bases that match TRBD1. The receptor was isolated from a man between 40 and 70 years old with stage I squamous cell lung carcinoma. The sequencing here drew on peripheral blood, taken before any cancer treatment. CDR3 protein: CASSEIRKYGTGGNNQPQHF. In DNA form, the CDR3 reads TGTGCCAGCAGTGAAATAAGGAAGTACGGGACAGGGGGCAACAATCAGCCCCAGCATTTT.